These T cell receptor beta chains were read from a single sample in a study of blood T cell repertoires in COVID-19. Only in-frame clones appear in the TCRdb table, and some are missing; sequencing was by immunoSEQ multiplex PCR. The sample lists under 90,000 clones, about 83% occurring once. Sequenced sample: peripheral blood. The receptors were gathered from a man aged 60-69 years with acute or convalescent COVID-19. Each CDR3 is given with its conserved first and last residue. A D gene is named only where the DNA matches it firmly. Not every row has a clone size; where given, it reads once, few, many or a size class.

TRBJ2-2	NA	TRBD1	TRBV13	CASSLGQYRGITGELFF	TGTGCCAGCAGCTTAGGCCAGTACAGGGGGATAACCGGGGAGCTGTTTTTT
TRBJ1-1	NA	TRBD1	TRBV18	CASSRGQGSTEAFF	TGTGCCAGCTCACGCGGACAGGGTTCGACTGAAGCTTTCTTT
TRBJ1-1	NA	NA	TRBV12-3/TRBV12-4	CASSPPTYGEAFF	TGTGCCAGCAGTCCGCCGACTTACGGTGAAGCTTTCTTT
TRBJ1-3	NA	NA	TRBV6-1	CASTEGQFGNTIYF	TGTGCCAGCACCGAAGGACAGTTTGGAAACACCATATATTTT
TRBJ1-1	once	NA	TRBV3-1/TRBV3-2	CASRRAGQTNTEAFF	TGTGCCAGCAGACGGGCGGGGCAGACGAACACTGAAGCTTTCTTT
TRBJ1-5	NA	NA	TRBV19	CASTGGGQGRRPQHF	TGTGCCAGTACCGGGGGGGGCCAAGGAAGACGGCCCCAGCATTTT
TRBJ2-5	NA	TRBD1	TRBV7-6	CASSSQGAMGETQYF	TGTGCCAGCAGCTCACAGGGGGCGATGGGGGAGACCCAGTACTTC
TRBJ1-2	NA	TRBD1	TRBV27	CASSLGTGGWYGYTF	TGTGCCAGCAGTTTAGGGACAGGGGGCTGGTATGGCTACACCTTC
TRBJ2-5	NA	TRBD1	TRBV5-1	CASSLGPGQQETQYF	TGCGCCAGCAGCTTGGGTCCGGGACAGCAAGAGACCCAGTACTTC
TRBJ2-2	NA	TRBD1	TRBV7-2	CASSKRQGIGELFF	TGTGCCAGCAGCAAGAGACAGGGGATCGGGGAGCTGTTTTTT
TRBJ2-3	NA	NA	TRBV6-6	CASSYSRGSTDTQYF	TGTGCCAGCAGTTACTCGAGGGGGAGCACAGATACGCAGTATTTT